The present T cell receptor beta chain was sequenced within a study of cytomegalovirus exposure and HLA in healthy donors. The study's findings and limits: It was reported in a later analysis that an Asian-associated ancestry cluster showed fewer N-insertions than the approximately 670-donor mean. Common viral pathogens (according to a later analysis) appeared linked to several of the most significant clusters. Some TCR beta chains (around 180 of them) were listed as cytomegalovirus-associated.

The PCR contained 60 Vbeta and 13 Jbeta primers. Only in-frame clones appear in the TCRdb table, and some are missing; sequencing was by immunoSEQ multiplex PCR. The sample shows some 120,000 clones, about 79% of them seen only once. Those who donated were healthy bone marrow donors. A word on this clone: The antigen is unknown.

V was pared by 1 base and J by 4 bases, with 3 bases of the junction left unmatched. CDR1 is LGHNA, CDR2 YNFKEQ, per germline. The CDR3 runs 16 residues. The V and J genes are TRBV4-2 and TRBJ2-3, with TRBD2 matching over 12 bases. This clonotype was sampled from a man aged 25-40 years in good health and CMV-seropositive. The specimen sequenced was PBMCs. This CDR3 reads CASSQVLAGGADTQYF. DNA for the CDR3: TGTGCCAGCAGCCAAGTGCTAGCGGGGGGGGCAGATACGCAGTATTTT.